This T cell receptor (beta chain) was obtained from a study of T-cell memory formation after mild COVID-19. The CDR3 consists of 13 residues. The V gene lost 5 bases and the J gene lost 15 bases, with 20 bases spanning the gap. The authors produced TCR alpha and TCR beta cDNA libraries with sample barcodes and UMIs by 5'RACE using constant-segment primers. MiXCR, applied by TCRdb to the 5' RACE reads, yields one record per CDR3 protein. The sample has about 320,000 distinct CDR3 sequences, around an eighth seen once; the top ten hold roughly 23%. Points from the study as a whole: The finding that pre-infection memory included some responding clones suggested that cross-reactive memory joined. CD4+ contracting clones lay mainly in CM and EM, CD8+ ones in EMRA. Clones that contracted from day 15 to 85 had balanced CD4/CD8; later expanders were CD4+ biased.

This clonotype occurred many times. The antigen is undetermined. This clonotype originated in a man aged 18 to 35 who had mild COVID-19 (a few samples of this study predate the infection). Cell type and time point are not known. This chain joins TRBV12-3 or TRBV12-4 and TRBJ2-1; D perhaps matches TRBD1 (5 bases). The sequenced sample consisted of PBMCs or a T cell subset sorted from them (not recorded which). CDR3 nucleotides: TGTGCCAGCAGTGCCGAAGGGGTAGAGAAGGGGTTCTTC. Residues: CASSAEGVEKGFF.